This TCR beta chain was found in a study of beta chain features in type 1 diabetes. Study in general: There were some 98 million sorted cells examined across all samples.

V was clipped by 7 bases and J by 1 base, with 14 bases between them. The CDR3 spans 15 residues. Per germline, CDR1 MNHNY and CDR2 SVGAGI (reference sequence). For this clone: The antigen remains undetermined.

Study results and caveats: All four CD4+ subsets from Type 1 diabetes patients carried moderately but significantly shorter TCRB CDR3s.

The isolated RNA, all of it, was reverse transcribed, so expressed TCRB transcripts were what got sequenced. The protocol was immunoSEQ multiplex PCR, while the TCRdb copy is restricted to in-frame clones and leaves out a portion. Seen here are about 710,000 clones, over 13% observed once, and the top ten hold approximately 0.043%. This rearrangement joins TRBV6-6 to TRBJ2-1, with a possible D match to TRBD1 (5 bases). Source material: naive CD4+ T cells from blood. The clonotype originates from a man in his late teens or twenties with type 1 diabetes. CDR3 in amino acids: CASKPGRVSYNEQFF. CDR3 nucleotides: TGTGCCAGCAAACCAGGCAGGGTGTCCTACAATGAGCAGTTCTTC.